This T cell receptor (beta chain) was retrieved from a study of PD-L1 blockade in urothelial cancer. The overall study: Before enrollment, 0 to 3 chemotherapy regimens had been given to patients. The analyses of blood took place 3 weeks (second dose) and 6 weeks after treatment start.

The study's findings and limits: Blood clones associated with the tumor expanded more at 3 weeks in durable-benefit patients.

Clones were read by immunoSEQ multiplex PCR, and TCRdb kept only the in-frame ones, dropping some. Of almost 90,000 clones listed, 84% are singletons. The sample's time point: pretreatment peripheral blood. Patients' cancers were locally advanced or metastatic urothelial carcinomas. This CDR3 contains 21 residues. The junction had 23 bases not matched to a gene; V was cut back by 3 bases and J by 2 bases. Germline CDR1 LNHDA, CDR2 SQIVND (reference sequence). Regarding this clone: The antigen remains unidentified.

The chain employs TRBV19 and TRBJ2-5; 8 positions agree with TRBD2. The input for sequencing was PBMCs, taken around atezolizumab (anti-PD-L1) treatment. The sequence came from a man in his 60s with urothelial cancer. CDR3 region: CASSIKGVTRGGSGVQETQYF. CDR3 sequence (DNA): TGTGCCAGTAGTATTAAGGGGGTAACCCGCGGGGGTAGCGGGGTACAAGAGACCCAGTACTTC.